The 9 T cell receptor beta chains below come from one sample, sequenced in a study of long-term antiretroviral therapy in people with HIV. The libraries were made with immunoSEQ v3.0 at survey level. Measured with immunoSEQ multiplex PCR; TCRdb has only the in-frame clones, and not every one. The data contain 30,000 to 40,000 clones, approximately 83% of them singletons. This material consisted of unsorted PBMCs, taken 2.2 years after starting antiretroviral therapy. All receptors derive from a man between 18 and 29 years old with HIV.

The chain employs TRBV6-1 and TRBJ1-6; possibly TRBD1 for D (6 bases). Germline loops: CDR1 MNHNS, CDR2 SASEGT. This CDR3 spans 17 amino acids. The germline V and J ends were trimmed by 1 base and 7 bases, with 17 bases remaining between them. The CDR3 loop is CASSEGGAWGLNSPLHF. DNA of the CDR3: TGTGCCAGCAGTGAAGGGGGTGCGTGGGGGCTGAATTCACCCCTCCACTTT.

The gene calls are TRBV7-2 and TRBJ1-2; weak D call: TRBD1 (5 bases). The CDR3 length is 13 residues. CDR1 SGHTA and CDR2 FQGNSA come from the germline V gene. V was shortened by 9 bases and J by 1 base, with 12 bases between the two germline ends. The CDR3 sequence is CASKQQVNYGYTF. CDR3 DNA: TGTGCCAGTAAACAACAGGTTAACTATGGCTACACCTTC.

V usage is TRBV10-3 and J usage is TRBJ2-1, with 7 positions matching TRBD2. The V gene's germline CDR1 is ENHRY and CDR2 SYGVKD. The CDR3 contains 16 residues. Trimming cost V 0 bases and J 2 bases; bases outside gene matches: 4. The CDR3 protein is CAISESMTSPYNEQFF. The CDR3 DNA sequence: TGTGCCATCAGTGAGTCAATGACTAGCCCCTACAATGAGCAGTTCTTC.

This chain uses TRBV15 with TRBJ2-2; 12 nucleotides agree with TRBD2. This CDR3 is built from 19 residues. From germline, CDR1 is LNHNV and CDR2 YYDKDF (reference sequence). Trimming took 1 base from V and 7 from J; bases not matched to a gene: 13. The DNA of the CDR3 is TGTGCCACCAGCAGAGGCCCCGATCTAGCGGGAGGGCCGGTCGGGGAGCTGTTTTTT. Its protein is CATSRGPDLAGGPVGELFF.

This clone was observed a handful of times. The DNA of the CDR3 is TGTGCCAGCGGAAGGACAGGGTATGGCTACACCTTC. Protein sequence: CASGRTGYGYTF. The chain carries TRBV7-2 and TRBJ1-2; TRBD1 matches at 8 bases. In germline, CDR1 is SGHTA, CDR2 FQGNSA. The V segment lost 8 bases and the J segment 5 bases; nucleotides outside the gene matches: 4. This CDR3 is 12 amino acids long.

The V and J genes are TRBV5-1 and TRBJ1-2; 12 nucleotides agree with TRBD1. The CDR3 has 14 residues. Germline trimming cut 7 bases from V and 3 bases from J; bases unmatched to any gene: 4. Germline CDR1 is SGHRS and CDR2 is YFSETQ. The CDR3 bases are TGCGCCAGCGGGGGACAGGGGGCGGACTATGGCTACACCTTC. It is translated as CASGGQGADYGYTF.

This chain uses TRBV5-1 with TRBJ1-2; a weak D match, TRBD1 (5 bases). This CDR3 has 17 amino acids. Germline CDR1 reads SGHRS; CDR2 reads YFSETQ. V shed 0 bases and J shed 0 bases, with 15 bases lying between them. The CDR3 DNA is TGCGCCAGCAGCTTGGGTCCGGGGCAGGGCTCTAACTATGGCTACACCTTC. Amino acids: CASSLGPGQGSNYGYTF.

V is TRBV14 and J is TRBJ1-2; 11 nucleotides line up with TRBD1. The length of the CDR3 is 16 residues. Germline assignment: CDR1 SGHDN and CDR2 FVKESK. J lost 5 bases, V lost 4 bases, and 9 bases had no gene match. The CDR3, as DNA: TGTGCCAGCAGCCCTAAAACCGGGACAGGGGGTTATGGCTACACCTTC. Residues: CASSPKTGTGGYGYTF.

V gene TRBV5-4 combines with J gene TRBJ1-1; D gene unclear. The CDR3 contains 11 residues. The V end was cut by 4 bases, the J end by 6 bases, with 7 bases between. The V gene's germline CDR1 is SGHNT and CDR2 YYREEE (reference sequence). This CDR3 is CASSAGAEAFF. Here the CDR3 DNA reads TGTGCCAGCAGCGCCGGGGCTGAAGCTTTCTTT.